Listed below are T cell receptor beta chains from one sample, sequenced in a study of blood T cell repertoires in COVID-19. Here immunoSEQ multiplex PCR was the method, and the copy in TCRdb shows in-frame clones only, minus some. The data show 300,000 to 450,000 clones, roughly nine tenths seen once. The sample was PBMCs or T cells enriched from blood (not recorded which). All receptors derive from a young man who had recovered from COVID-19. Each CDR3 is given with its conserved first and last residue. A D gene is named only where the DNA matches it firmly. Where a row states a size, it is once, few, many or the class of an expanded clone; other rows omit it.

d_gene: .; abundance: .; j_gene: TRBJ2-5; v_gene: TRBV5-4; CDR3aa: CASSSRGSQETQYF; CDR3nt: TGTGCCAGCAGCTCCCGGGGGAGCCAAGAGACCCAGTACTTC
d_gene: TRBD1; abundance: .; j_gene: TRBJ1-5; v_gene: TRBV28; CDR3aa: CASSPLPATGGGQPQHF; CDR3nt: TGTGCCAGCAGTCCCTTACCAGCTACAGGGGGCGGACAGCCCCAGCATTTT
d_gene: TRBD1; abundance: .; j_gene: TRBJ1-1; v_gene: TRBV12-3/TRBV12-4; CDR3aa: CASRGTGHTEAFF; CDR3nt: TGTGCCAGCAGGGGGACAGGGCATACTGAAGCTTTCTTT
d_gene: TRBD1; abundance: .; j_gene: TRBJ1-2; v_gene: TRBV27; CDR3aa: CASSTHRTGNYGYTF; CDR3nt: TGTGCCAGCAGTACACACCGGACAGGGAACTATGGCTACACCTTC
d_gene: TRBD2; abundance: .; j_gene: TRBJ2-1; v_gene: TRBV11-2; CDR3aa: CASSLSLASAANEQFF; CDR3nt: TGTGCCAGCAGCTTGTCACTAGCGTCAGCTGCAAATGAGCAGTTCTTC
d_gene: .; abundance: .; j_gene: TRBJ1-5; v_gene: TRBV6-5; CDR3aa: CASSYSIGSNQPQHF; CDR3nt: TGTGCCAGCAGTTACTCGATCGGTAGCAATCAGCCCCAGCATTTT
d_gene: TRBD1; abundance: .; j_gene: TRBJ1-2; v_gene: TRBV27; CDR3aa: CASSPSLGTGAHLSGYTF; CDR3nt: TGTGCCAGCAGCCCTAGCTTAGGGACAGGGGCTCATCTAAGTGGCTACACCTTC
d_gene: .; abundance: .; j_gene: TRBJ1-6; v_gene: TRBV27; CDR3aa: CASSLMGTQNSPLHF; CDR3nt: TGTGCCAGCAGTTTAATGGGGACTCAGAATTCACCCCTCCACTTT
d_gene: TRBD1; abundance: .; j_gene: TRBJ2-1; v_gene: TRBV4-2; CDR3aa: CASSQTGTGGHNEQFF; CDR3nt: TGTGCCAGCAGCCAGACCGGGACAGGGGGACACAATGAGCAGTTCTTC
d_gene: TRBD1; abundance: .; j_gene: TRBJ2-5; v_gene: TRBV14; CDR3aa: CASSQDGQADRGETQYF; CDR3nt: TGTGCCAGCAGCCAAGATGGGCAAGCGGACAGGGGAGAGACCCAGTACTTC
d_gene: .; abundance: .; j_gene: TRBJ1-1; v_gene: TRBV24-1; CDR3aa: CATRGGGEDEAFF; CDR3nt: TGTGCCACCAGGGGGGGAGGGGAGGATGAAGCTTTCTTT
d_gene: .; abundance: .; j_gene: TRBJ1-2; v_gene: TRBV10-3; CDR3aa: CAISEWGGSDYGYTF; CDR3nt: TGTGCCATCAGTGAGTGGGGGGGTTCCGACTATGGCTACACCTTC
d_gene: .; abundance: few; j_gene: TRBJ1-3; v_gene: TRBV5-8; CDR3aa: CASSLPHSSGNTIYF; CDR3nt: TGTGCCAGCAGCTTGCCCCACAGCTCTGGAAACACCATATATTTT
d_gene: TRBD2; abundance: .; j_gene: TRBJ2-1; v_gene: TRBV4-1; CDR3aa: CASSQPGTSDYNEQFF; CDR3nt: TGCGCCAGCAGCCAACCCGGGACTAGCGACTACAATGAGCAGTTCTTC
d_gene: .; abundance: .; j_gene: TRBJ2-7; v_gene: TRBV11-2; CDR3aa: CASSSTWEEQYF; CDR3nt: TGTGCCAGCAGCTCCACTTGGGAGGAGCAGTACTTC
d_gene: .; abundance: once; j_gene: TRBJ2-7; v_gene: TRBV7-6; CDR3aa: CASSLEEGGSYEQYF; CDR3nt: TGTGCCAGCAGCTTAGAGGAGGGGGGGTCCTACGAGCAGTACTTC
d_gene: TRBD1; abundance: .; j_gene: TRBJ2-3; v_gene: TRBV9; CDR3aa: CASSGQGGVTDTQYF; CDR3nt: TGTGCCAGCAGCGGACAGGGGGGAGTCACAGATACGCAGTATTTT
d_gene: TRBD1; abundance: .; j_gene: TRBJ2-7; v_gene: TRBV6-5; CDR3aa: CATEPLGQGGNEQYF; CDR3nt: TGTGCCACCGAACCCTTGGGACAGGGAGGGAACGAGCAGTACTTC
d_gene: .; abundance: .; j_gene: TRBJ1-6; v_gene: TRBV28; CDR3aa: CASGPSSYNSPLHF; CDR3nt: TGTGCCAGCGGCCCAAGCTCCTATAATTCACCCCTCCACTTT
d_gene: TRBD1; abundance: .; j_gene: TRBJ1-5; v_gene: TRBV6-5; CDR3aa: CASNAGGRQPQHF; CDR3nt: TGTGCCAGCAATGCAGGGGGCCGTCAGCCCCAGCATTTT
d_gene: TRBD1; abundance: .; j_gene: TRBJ1-5; v_gene: TRBV7-8; CDR3aa: CASSSGTGYNQPQHF; CDR3nt: TGTGCCAGCAGCTCCGGGACAGGGTACAATCAGCCCCAGCATTTT
d_gene: TRBD2; abundance: .; j_gene: TRBJ2-2; v_gene: TRBV7-9; CDR3aa: CASSPLALSTGELFF; CDR3nt: TGTGCCAGCAGCCCACTAGCGCTTAGCACCGGGGAGCTGTTTTTT
d_gene: .; abundance: .; j_gene: TRBJ1-4; v_gene: TRBV28; CDR3aa: CASTPQDVVREKLFF; CDR3nt: TGTGCCAGCACCCCACAGGATGTAGTCCGGGAAAAACTGTTTTTT
d_gene: .; abundance: .; j_gene: TRBJ2-3; v_gene: TRBV4-1; CDR3aa: CASSQDLQGPDTQYF; CDR3nt: TGCGCCAGCAGCCAAGATCTACAGGGCCCAGATACGCAGTATTTT
d_gene: TRBD2; abundance: .; j_gene: TRBJ2-5; v_gene: TRBV11-1; CDR3aa: CASSPRLARNQETQYF; CDR3nt: TGTGCCAGCAGCCCGCGACTAGCGAGAAACCAAGAGACCCAGTACTTC
d_gene: .; abundance: .; j_gene: TRBJ2-6; v_gene: TRBV6-2/TRBV6-3; CDR3aa: CASSYGRTGANVLTF; CDR3nt: TGTGCCAGCAGTTACGGGCGAACTGGGGCCAACGTCCTGACTTTC
d_gene: TRBD1; abundance: .; j_gene: TRBJ2-7; v_gene: TRBV7-8; CDR3aa: CASSSTGGFPYEQYF; CDR3nt: TGTGCCAGCAGCTCGACAGGGGGGTTCCCCTACGAGCAGTACTTC
d_gene: .; abundance: .; j_gene: TRBJ1-3; v_gene: TRBV12-3/TRBV12-4; CDR3aa: CASSLSGNTIYF; CDR3nt: TGTGCCAGCAGTCTGTCTGGAAACACCATATATTTT
d_gene: .; abundance: .; j_gene: TRBJ2-7; v_gene: TRBV13; CDR3aa: CASSDTPYEQYF; CDR3nt: TGTGCCAGCAGCGACACACCCTACGAGCAGTACTTC
d_gene: .; abundance: .; j_gene: TRBJ2-7; v_gene: TRBV6-5; CDR3aa: CASSYSTGSGYEQYF; CDR3nt: TGTGCCAGCAGTTACTCGACAGGGAGCGGGTACGAGCAGTACTTC
d_gene: TRBD1; abundance: once; j_gene: TRBJ2-4; v_gene: TRBV19; CDR3aa: CASSIPVTGTGKNIQYF; CDR3nt: TGTGCCAGTAGTATTCCGGTTACCGGGACAGGAAAAAACATTCAGTACTTC
d_gene: .; abundance: .; j_gene: TRBJ1-6; v_gene: TRBV2; CDR3aa: CASWGGSSYNSPLHF; CDR3nt: TGTGCCAGCTGGGGGGGGAGCTCCTATAATTCACCCCTCCACTTT
d_gene: .; abundance: .; j_gene: TRBJ2-3; v_gene: TRBV6-5; CDR3aa: CASSYSTGRTDTQYF; CDR3nt: TGTGCCAGCAGTTACTCGACAGGGAGGACAGATACGCAGTATTTT
d_gene: TRBD2; abundance: .; j_gene: TRBJ2-1; v_gene: TRBV5-1; CDR3aa: CASSLGGTSGSNEQFF; CDR3nt: TGCGCCAGCAGCTTGGGGGGTACTAGCGGGAGCAATGAGCAGTTCTTC
d_gene: TRBD2; abundance: .; j_gene: TRBJ2-1; v_gene: TRBV13; CDR3aa: CASSLAGVYNEQFF; CDR3nt: TGTGCCAGCAGCCTAGCGGGGGTTTACAATGAGCAGTTCTTC
d_gene: .; abundance: .; j_gene: TRBJ1-1; v_gene: TRBV7-2; CDR3aa: CASSIYRGSEAFF; CDR3nt: TGTGCCAGCAGCATATATAGAGGGTCTGAAGCTTTCTTT
d_gene: TRBD2; abundance: .; j_gene: TRBJ2-7; v_gene: TRBV9; CDR3aa: CASSASGLAINEQYF; CDR3nt: TGTGCCAGCAGCGCGTCGGGACTAGCGATCAACGAGCAGTACTTC
d_gene: .; abundance: .; j_gene: TRBJ1-5; v_gene: TRBV12-2; CDR3aa: CASRLWEPRGNQPQHF; CDR3nt: TGTGCAAGTCGCTTATGGGAGCCTCGGGGCAATCAGCCCCAGCATTTT
d_gene: .; abundance: .; j_gene: TRBJ1-5; v_gene: TRBV28; CDR3aa: CASRSGWNQPQHF; CDR3nt: TGTGCCAGCAGGTCAGGGTGGAATCAGCCCCAGCATTTT
d_gene: TRBD2; abundance: once; j_gene: TRBJ2-1; v_gene: TRBV27; CDR3aa: CASSFGTRAYNEQFF; CDR3nt: TGTGCCAGCAGTTTCGGGACTAGAGCCTACAATGAGCAGTTCTTC
d_gene: .; abundance: once; j_gene: TRBJ1-2; v_gene: TRBV5-4; CDR3aa: CASSPQGQNYGYTF; CDR3nt: TGTGCCAGCAGTCCTCAGGGGCAGAACTATGGCTACACCTTC
d_gene: TRBD1; abundance: .; j_gene: TRBJ2-5; v_gene: TRBV9; CDR3aa: CASSVDTGVETQYF; CDR3nt: TGTGCCAGCAGCGTAGACACAGGGGTGGAGACCCAGTACTTC
d_gene: .; abundance: .; j_gene: TRBJ2-7; v_gene: TRBV6-5; CDR3aa: CASGRLAYEQYF; CDR3nt: TGTGCCAGCGGCAGGCTGGCCTACGAGCAGTACTTC
d_gene: TRBD1; abundance: once; j_gene: TRBJ2-7; v_gene: TRBV5-1; CDR3aa: CASSLQYGYRDRAHEQYF; CDR3nt: TGCGCCAGCAGCTTGCAGTATGGGTATAGGGACAGGGCCCACGAGCAGTACTTC
d_gene: .; abundance: .; j_gene: TRBJ1-1; v_gene: TRBV5-5; CDR3aa: CATLPFGGTEAFF; CDR3nt: TGTGCCACCTTACCCTTCGGGGGGACTGAAGCTTTCTTT
d_gene: TRBD1; abundance: once; j_gene: TRBJ1-6; v_gene: TRBV9; CDR3aa: CASSEQTGGQSPLHF; CDR3nt: TGTGCCAGCAGCGAACAGACAGGGGGCCAATCACCCCTCCACTTT
d_gene: TRBD2; abundance: once; j_gene: TRBJ2-3; v_gene: TRBV5-1; CDR3aa: CASSRAGGGTDTQYF; CDR3nt: TGCGCCAGCAGCAGAGCGGGGGGCGGCACAGATACGCAGTATTTT
d_gene: .; abundance: .; j_gene: TRBJ2-7; v_gene: TRBV3-1/TRBV3-2; CDR3aa: CASSQTGNSYEQYF; CDR3nt: TGTGCCAGCAGCCAGACAGGCAACTCCTACGAGCAGTACTTC
d_gene: .; abundance: once; j_gene: TRBJ1-2; v_gene: TRBV27; CDR3aa: CASSLSGWTAGIYGYTF; CDR3nt: TGTGCCAGCAGTTTATCGGGGTGGACAGCCGGAATCTATGGCTACACCTTC
d_gene: .; abundance: .; j_gene: TRBJ1-3; v_gene: TRBV7-2; CDR3aa: CASSSLGTTADGNTIYF; CDR3nt: TGTGCCAGCAGTAGCCTCGGGACAACGGCAGACGGGAACACCATATATTTT
d_gene: TRBD2; abundance: .; j_gene: TRBJ2-4; v_gene: TRBV5-4; CDR3aa: CASSPLAGGLAKNIQYF; CDR3nt: TGTGCCAGCAGCCCCCTAGCGGGAGGGCTAGCCAAAAACATTCAGTACTTC
d_gene: .; abundance: .; j_gene: TRBJ1-5; v_gene: TRBV6-2/TRBV6-3; CDR3aa: CASSYQAASNQPQHF; CDR3nt: TGTGCCAGCAGTTACCAGGCAGCCAGCAATCAGCCCCAGCATTTT
d_gene: TRBD2; abundance: .; j_gene: TRBJ2-1; v_gene: TRBV10-2; CDR3aa: CASMGGTRGNEQFF; CDR3nt: TGCGCCAGCATGGGGGGGACCCGGGGCAATGAGCAGTTCTTC
d_gene: .; abundance: .; j_gene: TRBJ1-5; v_gene: TRBV7-9; CDR3aa: CASSLEGGVQPQHF; CDR3nt: TGTGCCAGCAGCTTAGAAGGAGGGGTTCAGCCCCAGCATTTT
d_gene: .; abundance: .; j_gene: TRBJ2-2; v_gene: TRBV18; CDR3aa: CASSPYQEVGTGELFF; CDR3nt: TGTGCCAGCTCACCTTACCAGGAGGTGGGGACCGGGGAGCTGTTTTTT
d_gene: TRBD1; abundance: .; j_gene: TRBJ1-4; v_gene: TRBV9; CDR3aa: CASSSESGTEYEKLFF; CDR3nt: TGTGCCAGCAGCTCAGAATCCGGGACAGAGTATGAAAAACTGTTTTTT
d_gene: TRBD1; abundance: .; j_gene: TRBJ2-7; v_gene: TRBV9; CDR3aa: CASSVGDSSYEQYF; CDR3nt: TGTGCCAGCAGCGTAGGGGACAGTTCCTACGAGCAGTACTTC
d_gene: .; abundance: .; j_gene: TRBJ2-3; v_gene: TRBV4-1; CDR3aa: CASSQWAQADTQYF; CDR3nt: TGCGCCAGCAGCCAATGGGCACAAGCAGATACGCAGTATTTT
d_gene: .; abundance: .; j_gene: TRBJ1-5; v_gene: TRBV7-2; CDR3aa: CASSLVEGNQPQHF; CDR3nt: TGTGCCAGCAGCTTGGTGGAGGGGAATCAGCCCCAGCATTTT